Listed below are T cell receptor beta chains from one sample, sequenced in a study of cytomegalovirus exposure and HLA in healthy donors. Sequencing used immunoSEQ multiplex PCR; TCRdb keeps in-frame clones, though not all of them. This table has nearly 95,000 clones, just under 80% appearing once. Sequenced: PBMCs. The receptors derive from a woman aged 35 to 49 in good health and CMV-seronegative. The CDR3 runs from the conserved cysteine through the conserved F or W. Fields, in order: V gene, J gene, D gene, clone size, CDR3 protein, CDR3 DNA. The D gene is left open where the match is weak. Not all rows give a size; the values are once, few, many and, for expanded clones, a class.

TRBV7-2	TRBJ2-7	TRBD2	.	CASSLMSGEWYEQYF	TGTGCCAGCAGCTTAATGAGCGGGGAGTGGTACGAGCAGTACTTC
TRBV12-5	TRBJ2-1	TRBD2	.	CASGGSGGNNEQFF	TGTGCTAGTGGTGGTAGCGGGGGGAACAATGAGCAGTTCTTC
TRBV5-1	TRBJ2-7	.	.	CASSDPGTTYEQYF	TGCGCCAGCAGCGATCCCGGGACAACCTACGAGCAGTACTTC
TRBV28	TRBJ1-1	TRBD1	.	CASSAGGKTEAFF	TGTGCCAGCAGCGCAGGGGGCAAGACTGAAGCTTTCTTT
TRBV5-4	TRBJ2-7	TRBD1	.	CASSAASGTGGTYEQYF	TGTGCCAGCAGCGCTGCATCCGGGACAGGAGGGACCTACGAGCAGTACTTC
TRBV9	TRBJ1-2	TRBD1	.	CASSPWDSTNYGYTF	TGTGCCAGCAGCCCTTGGGACAGCACCAACTATGGCTACACCTTC
TRBV7-2	TRBJ2-7	.	.	CASSSELARRNEQYF	TGTGCCAGCAGCTCGGAACTAGCCAGGAGAAACGAGCAGTACTTC
TRBV2	TRBJ2-7	.	.	CASSEELRGQYF	TGTGCCAGCAGTGAGGAGCTACGAGGGCAGTACTTC
TRBV2	TRBJ2-5	.	many	CASRRLSETQYF	TGTGCCAGCAGGCGACTGTCAGAGACCCAGTACTTC
TRBV25-1	TRBJ1-1	.	few	CASSEYEWTEAFF	TGTGCCAGCAGTGAATATGAGTGGACTGAAGCTTTCTTT
TRBV11-1	TRBJ1-3	.	once	CASSFNRVPGNTIYF	TGTGCCAGCAGCTTCAACAGGGTCCCTGGAAACACCATATATTTT
TRBV4-2	TRBJ2-2	TRBD2	.	CASSPWASGGAGTGELFF	TGTGCCAGCAGCCCGTGGGCTAGCGGGGGGGCCGGCACCGGGGAGCTGTTTTTT
TRBV5-4	TRBJ1-2	.	.	CASSLVAYGYTF	TGTGCCAGCAGCTTGGTAGCCTATGGCTACACCTTC